The 9 T cell receptor beta chains below were found in one sample sequenced in a study of blood T cell repertoires in COVID-19. Here immunoSEQ multiplex PCR was the method, and the copy in TCRdb shows in-frame clones only, minus some. Of roughly 130,000 clones listed, 84% are singletons. The sequenced material came from PBMCs or T cells enriched from blood (not recorded which). Receptors were obtained from a woman aged 25 to 39 who had recovered from COVID-19.

The chain is built from TRBV11-2 and TRBJ2-1, with TRBD2 matching over 7 bases. After removal of 1 base from V and 6 bases from J, the junction contained 9 bases not matched to a gene. The CDR3 is 16 residues long. From germline, CDR1 is SGHAT and CDR2 FQNNGV. CDR3 loop: CASSLVMRLAFNEQFF. In DNA form, the CDR3 reads TGTGCCAGCAGCTTAGTGATGAGACTAGCTTTCAATGAGCAGTTCTTC.

The gene calls are TRBV19 and TRBJ2-7; 11 positions match TRBD1. CDR3 length: 15 amino acids. CDR1 is LNHDA and CDR2 is SQIVND in the germline V gene (reference sequence). The junction had 7 bases not matched to a gene; V was cut back by 5 bases and J by 4 bases. CDR3 DNA: TGTGCCAGTAGTCAAGGGACAGGGGGATCATACGAGCAGTACTTC. This translates into CASSQGTGGSYEQYF.

The chain employs TRBV11-2 and TRBJ1-2; perhaps TRBD1 as D (5 bases). V shed 4 bases and J shed 9 bases, with 21 bases lying between them. The CDR3 spans 15 residues. CDR1 SGHAT and CDR2 FQNNGV come from the germline V gene. The CDR3 reads CASSSTRGRTMSYTF. DNA for the CDR3: TGTGCCAGCAGCTCCACGCGGGGCAGGACTATGAGCTACACCTTC.

There are a few counts of this clone. A read error may account for a junction end that differs from germline. The rearrangement links TRBV6-2 or TRBV6-3 to TRBJ2-3, with TRBD2 matching 12 bases. CDR1 MNHEY and CDR2 SVGEGT come from the germline V gene. The CDR3 runs to 13 residues. CDR3 nucleotide sequence: TGTGCCAGCAGTTTGACTAGCGGGAGTCCCGTCAAATTT. It specifies CASSLTSGSPVKF.

The J gene is TRBJ1-2, the V gene TRBV30, with 7 bases fitting TRBD1. The germline V gene encodes CDR1 GTSNPN and CDR2 SVGIG (reference sequence). This CDR3 has 13 amino acids. Trimming cost V 2 bases and J 5 bases; bases outside gene matches: 5. CDR3 in DNA: TGTGCCTGGAGTCGGGACAGACCTTATGGCTACACCTTC. This translates into CAWSRDRPYGYTF. The entire variable domain, with the rest obtained from reference TRBV30 and TRBJ1-2, is as follows: SQTIHQWPATLVQPVGSPLSLECTVEGTSNPNLYWYRQAAGRGLQLLFYSVGIGQISSEVPQNLSASRPQDRQFILSSKKLLLSDSGFYLCAWSRDRPYGYTFGSGTRLTVV.

The V and J genes are TRBV2 and TRBJ2-1; a possible D gene is TRBD2 (6 bases). Trimming left V 4 bases short and J 7 bases short, with 14 bases between. This CDR3 contains 14 residues. Germline V gene lookup returns CDR1 SNHLY and CDR2 FYNNEI. The DNA of the CDR3 is TGTGCCAGCAGTGTGGGGGGTGGAGTGAATGAGCAGTTCTTC. Translated, it gives CASSVGGGVNEQFF.

The V and J genes are TRBV9 and TRBJ2-1; 9 bases align to TRBD2. The germline CDR1 and CDR2 sequences are SGDLS and YYNGEE. V was pared by 0 bases and J by 6 bases, with 4 bases of the junction left unmatched. The length of the CDR3 is 15 residues. CDR3 coding DNA: TGTGCCAGCAGCGTAGGTGTTAGCGGGGGCAATGAGCAGTTCTTC. It codes for CASSVGVSGGNEQFF.

The chain couples TRBV3-1 (or the pseudogene TRBV3-2) to TRBJ1-2, with no clear D. V was cut by 1 base and J by 10 bases, with 13 bases left in between. CDR3 length: 13 residues. Germline loops: CDR1 LGHDT, CDR2 YNNKEL (reference sequence). CDR3 sequence reads: CASSQVVDLNYTF. The CDR3 nucleotides are TGTGCCAGCAGCCAAGTAGTGGACTTAAACTACACCTTC.

The chain links TRBV7-3 to TRBJ1-1; no definite D call. The V gene lost 2 bases and the J gene lost 5 bases, with 15 bases spanning the gap. The CDR3 loop spans 15 amino acids. CDR1 is SGHTA and CDR2 is FQGTGA in the germline V gene. The chain's CDR3 is CASSLVRGVGTEAFF. The CDR3, as DNA: TGTGCCAGCAGCTTAGTCCGAGGTGTTGGGACTGAAGCTTTCTTT.